A single sample gave rise to the 15 T cell receptor beta chains below, sequenced in a study of T-cell memory formation after mild COVID-19. TCRdb itself ran the 5' RACE reads through MiXCR, one entry per CDR3 protein. The sample lists 180,000 or so distinct CDR3 sequences, around a tenth occurring once. The sequenced material came from PBMCs or a T cell subset sorted from them (not recorded which). These receptor sequences come from a man younger than 35 who had mild COVID-19 (a few samples of this study predate the infection). Cell type and time point are not known.

This clonotype was observed a few times. The genes are TRBV25-1 and TRBJ1-2; 11 bases line up with TRBD1. CDR1 is MGHDK, CDR2 SYGVNS, per germline. Trimming at V came to 4 bases and at J to 7 bases, leaving 5 bases not matched to a gene. CDR3 size: 14 residues. CDR3 sequence reads: CASSGTGGLSGYTF. The DNA for the CDR3 is TGTGCCAGCAGTGGGACAGGGGGCTTGTCTGGCTACACCTTC.

The gene calls are TRBV19 and TRBJ2-3; 7 bases align to TRBD1. The CDR3 consists of 16 residues. V was pared by 9 bases and J by 4 bases, with 16 bases of the junction left unmatched. Germline values: CDR1 LNHDA, CDR2 SQIVND (reference sequence). CDR3 bases: TGTGCCAGCTCTAATTTAGGACAGGATACATCAGATACGCAGTATTTT. This translates into CASSNLGQDTSDTQYF. Supplemented by reference TRBV19 and TRBJ2-3, the full variable domain reads DGGITQSPKYLFRKEGQNVTLSCEQNLNHDAMYWYRQDPGQGLRLIYYSQIVNDFQKGDIAEGYSVSREKKESFPLTVTSAQKNPTAFYLCASSNLGQDTSDTQYFGPGTRLTVL.

This clonotype has only a few counts. This sequence joins TRBV6-2 or TRBV6-3 and TRBJ2-5, with a tentative D call TRBD1 (6 bases). V gave up 6 bases and J gave up 5 bases, with 10 bases separating them. The CDR3 consists of 12 residues. The V gene's germline CDR1 is MNHEY and CDR2 SVGEGT. The CDR3 is CASSRGAETQYF. The CDR3 DNA reads as TGTGCCAGCAGCAGGGGCGCGGAGACCCAGTACTTC.

Only a few counts were recorded for this clonotype. This chain uses TRBV12-3 or TRBV12-4 with TRBJ2-1; D remains ambiguous. The CDR3 is 14 residues long. With 6 bases removed from V and 0 bases from J, the gap between germline ends came to 9 bases. This chain's CDR3 is CASSPTFSYNEQFF. The CDR3 DNA reads TGTGCCAGCAGCCCCACCTTCTCCTACAATGAGCAGTTCTTC.

This clonotype was counted between two and nine times. The V gene is TRBV5-1, the J gene TRBJ1-6; D unresolved. CDR1 is SGHRS, CDR2 YFSETQ, per germline. V lost 0 bases to trimming and J lost 5 bases, with 12 bases between them. The CDR3 has 16 residues. The CDR3 sequence is CASSLDSRRDNSPLHF. As DNA, the CDR3 is TGCGCCAGCAGCTTGGACTCGCGTAGGGATAATTCACCCCTCCACTTT.

This clonotype was recorded a few times. V and J are TRBV7-9 and TRBJ2-2; TRBD2 agrees at 8 bases. The CDR3 is 17 residues long. Germline values: CDR1 SEHNR, CDR2 FQNEAQ (reference sequence). Trimming cost V 7 bases and J 1 base; bases outside gene matches: 11. CDR3 DNA sequence: TGTGCCAGCATCCCAGCCTTCGGGGGGGTGAACACCGGGGAGCTGTTTTTT. It codes for CASIPAFGGVNTGELFF.

This chain joins TRBV12-3 or TRBV12-4 and TRBJ1-2, with TRBD1 identical over 8 bases. CDR3 length equals 14 residues. V lost 6 bases to trimming and J lost 4 bases; unmatched junction nucleotides: 7. CDR3 residues: CASRAGQGGYGYTF. CDR3 in DNA: TGTGCCAGCAGAGCCGGACAGGGAGGCTATGGCTACACCTTC.

In this sample, this clonotype turned up a few times. The chain links TRBV3-1 to TRBJ1-1; D uncertain. The V end lost 1 base, the J end lost 5 bases, and 5 bases lay between the germline ends. The CDR3 sequence is 12 residues long. The V gene's germline CDR1 is LGHDT and CDR2 YNNKEL (reference sequence). CDR3 sequence: CASSQAGTEAFF. The CDR3 nucleotides read TGTGCCAGCAGCCAAGCTGGGACTGAAGCTTTCTTT.

This clonotype was seen only a few times. The chain combines TRBV3-1 with TRBJ2-5, with TRBD2 matching 9 bases. Germline V gene data show CDR1 as LGHDT and CDR2 as YNNKEL (reference sequence). The ends lost 7 bases at V and 2 bases at J; junction bases unmatched: 5. This CDR3 comprises 14 residues. The CDR3 DNA reads as TGTGCCAGCATAAAGGCGGGGGGGCAAGAGACCCAGTACTTC. Translation: CASIKAGGQETQYF.

V is TRBV20-1 and J is TRBJ1-2, with 7 bases fitting TRBD1. The CDR3 contains 12 residues. Germline V lookup: CDR1 DFQATT, CDR2 SNEGSKA (reference sequence). Trimming at V came to 6 bases and at J to 8 bases, leaving 9 bases not matched to a gene. This CDR3 reads CSARGPSRGYTF. The CDR3 bases are TGCAGTGCAAGGGGGCCGTCCAGGGGCTACACCTTC.

The chain employs TRBV18 and TRBJ2-1; D is unclear. V lost 0 bases and J 7 bases, leaving 16 bases between the germline ends. CDR1 is KGHSH and CDR2 is LQKENI in the germline V gene. The CDR3 is 16 residues long. The CDR3 region has the DNA TGTGCCAGCTCACCACCAGGCTCTACGAGGTTGAATGAGCAGTTCTTC. Translated, it gives CASSPPGSTRLNEQFF. The entire variable domain, with the rest obtained from reference TRBV18 and TRBJ2-1, is as follows: NAGVMQNPRHLVRRRGQEARLRCSPMKGHSHVYWYRQLPEEGLKFMVYLQKENIIDESGMPKERFSAEFPKEGPSILRIQQVVRGDSAAYFCASSPPGSTRLNEQFFGPGTRLTVL.

This clonotype has only a few counts. The CDR3 sequence: CSANRPGAGGVDEQFF. In DNA, the CDR3 is TGCAGTGCAAACCGGCCCGGAGCGGGGGGGGTGGATGAGCAGTTCTTC. The rearrangement links TRBV20-1 to TRBJ2-1; 10 nucleotides align to TRBD2. V was clipped by 6 bases and J by 8 bases; unmatched bases: 16. CDR1 is DFQATT and CDR2 is SNEGSKA in the germline V gene (reference sequence). The CDR3 runs 16 residues.

This sequence joins TRBV12-3 or TRBV12-4 and TRBJ2-3, with TRBD2 matching 8 bases. Trimming cost V 2 bases and J 5 bases; bases outside gene matches: 0. CDR3 length equals 13 residues. For the CDR3, the DNA is TGTGCCAGCAGTTTACTAGCGGGAGATACGCAGTATTTT. Encoded protein: CASSLLAGDTQYF.

This clonotype was recorded many times. The chain has TRBV9 and TRBJ2-1; D unresolved. This CDR3 spans 13 amino acids. Between the trimmed V and J ends, which lost 1 base and 8 bases, there was a span of 10 bases. Per the germline V gene, CDR1 is SGDLS and CDR2 is YYNGEE. The CDR3 DNA is TGTGCCAGCAGCGTACAAGTTAGCCATGAGCAGTTCTTC. This translates into CASSVQVSHEQFF.

This clonotype was counted only a few times. V and J are TRBV10-3 and TRBJ2-5; 7 nucleotides align to TRBD1. Germline V gives CDR1 ENHRY, CDR2 SYGVKD. J gave up 5 bases and V 10 bases, and 10 bases lay outside the gene matches. CDR3 length: 13 residues. DNA for the CDR3: TGTGCCACAGCAGAGGGGGCCCGGGAGACCCAGTACTTC. Encoded protein: CATAEGARETQYF.